The 11 T cell receptor beta chains given below trace back to one sample, sequenced in a study of blood T cell repertoires in COVID-19. The protocol was immunoSEQ multiplex PCR, while the TCRdb copy is restricted to in-frame clones and leaves out a portion. Among 90,000 to 130,000 clones, 80% to 90% were seen once, and the ten largest hold less than 1.5%. Material for sequencing was peripheral blood. Receptors originate from a man aged 40-55 years with acute or convalescent COVID-19.

J is TRBJ2-7 and V is TRBV3-1 (or the pseudogene TRBV3-2), with 12 bases that match TRBD2. The CDR3 contains 17 residues. Germline CDR1 reads LGHDT; CDR2 reads YNNKEL (reference sequence). V was clipped by 4 bases and J by 0 bases; unmatched bases: 7. CDR3 nucleotides: TGTGCCAGCAGCCTCCAGACTAGCGGGGGAACCTCCTACGAGCAGTACTTC. This sequence encodes CASSLQTSGGTSYEQYF.

The sample holds a few counts of this clone. CDR3: CASRGGVPVANEQFF. As DNA, the CDR3 is TGTGCCAGCAGGGGAGGGGTCCCGGTGGCCAATGAGCAGTTCTTC. This chain joins TRBV27 and TRBJ2-1, with TRBD2 matching 7 bases. V was clipped by 6 bases and J by 6 bases; unmatched bases: 11. This CDR3 comprises 15 residues. CDR1 is MNHEY and CDR2 is SMNVEV in the germline V gene (reference sequence).

The chain uses TRBV27 and TRBJ1-1; no clear D. CDR1 is MNHEY, CDR2 SMNVEV, per germline (reference sequence). Trimming pared 11 bases from V and 0 bases from J, leaving 13 bases between. The CDR3 extends over 13 amino acids. CDR3 sequence (DNA): TGTGCCTGCGGGAGGCGTATGAACACTGAAGCTTTCTTT. This translates into CACGRRMNTEAFF.

This chain joins TRBV18 and TRBJ2-1; TRBD2 agrees at 12 bases. In germline, CDR1 is KGHSH, CDR2 LQKENI. V lost 4 bases to trimming and J lost 2 bases; unmatched junction nucleotides: 9. The CDR3 spans 18 residues. In nucleotides, the CDR3 is TGTGCCAGCTCACAGCTAGCGGGGGGGCCAGGGACCTACAATGAGCAGTTCTTC. Amino acid sequence: CASSQLAGGPGTYNEQFF.

This rearrangement joins TRBV7-8 to TRBJ2-1, with 16 bases lining up with TRBD2. CDR3 size: 18 residues. Germline CDR1 and CDR2: SGHVS and FQNEAQ. V was pared by 5 bases and J by 9 bases, with 13 bases of the junction left unmatched. The DNA for the CDR3 is TGTGCCAGCAGCCCACGACCGGGACTAGCGGGAGGGGTCGGTGAGCAGTTCTTC. Protein product: CASSPRPGLAGGVGEQFF.

The table lists this clone with a count of one. The rearrangement links TRBV9 to TRBJ2-7; a possible D gene is TRBD1 (6 bases). Trimming cost V 3 bases and J 6 bases, with 13 bases left between them. Per the germline V gene, CDR1 is SGDLS and CDR2 is YYNGEE. CDR3 length equals 13 residues. CDR3 bases: TGTGCCAGCAGCGGGAGTCTAGGGGGCGAGCAGTACTTC. This translates into CASSGSLGGEQYF.

The genes are TRBV5-5 and TRBJ1-4; 8 bases fit TRBD1. Trimming removed 0 bases from V and 5 bases from J; junction bases left unmatched: 6. This CDR3 spans 16 amino acids. The germline V gene has CDR1 SGHKS and CDR2 YYEKEE (reference sequence). The DNA of the CDR3 is TGTGCCAGCAGCTTGGCCACAGGGGGACTAAATGAAAAACTGTTTTTT. This codes for CASSLATGGLNEKLFF.

The chain employs TRBV3-1 (or the pseudogene TRBV3-2) and TRBJ1-6; TRBD1 might be the D (5 bases). The CDR3 extends over 14 amino acids. Germline lookup yields CDR1 LGHDT and CDR2 YNNKEL (reference sequence). The germline V and J ends were trimmed by 2 bases and 6 bases, with 8 bases remaining between them. The CDR3 protein is CASSQIGVNSPLHF. The CDR3 region has the DNA TGTGCCAGCAGCCAAATAGGGGTTAATTCACCCCTCCACTTT.

The chain has TRBV4-1 and TRBJ2-5, with D maybe TRBD1 (5 bases). V lost 3 bases and J 9 bases, leaving 17 bases between the germline ends. Germline V gene lookup returns CDR1 MGHRA and CDR2 YSYEKL. The CDR3 spans 14 residues. The CDR3 here is CASSQDPVGDPQYF. Here the CDR3 DNA reads TGCGCCAGCAGCCAGGACCCTGTAGGGGATCCCCAGTACTTC.

Concerning this clone: This CDR3 is also generated by other DNA sequences in the sample. The chain uses TRBV29-1 and TRBJ1-1; perhaps TRBD1 as D (5 bases). The CDR3 consists of 12 residues. Germline CDR1 SQVTM, CDR2 ANQGSEA. V was cut by 6 bases and J by 0 bases, with 8 bases left in between. The CDR3 nucleotides are TGCAGCGTGGGGCAGATGAACACTGAAGCTTTCTTT. Protein sequence: CSVGQMNTEAFF.

This sequence joins TRBV10-2 and TRBJ1-1; 7 nucleotides line up with TRBD1. The CDR3 contains 14 residues. From germline, CDR1 is WSHSY and CDR2 SAAADI. J was trimmed by 3 bases and V by 6 bases; bases with no gene match: 7. The CDR3: CASRGGGADTEAFF. CDR3 bases: TGCGCCAGCAGAGGAGGGGGCGCTGACACTGAAGCTTTCTTT.